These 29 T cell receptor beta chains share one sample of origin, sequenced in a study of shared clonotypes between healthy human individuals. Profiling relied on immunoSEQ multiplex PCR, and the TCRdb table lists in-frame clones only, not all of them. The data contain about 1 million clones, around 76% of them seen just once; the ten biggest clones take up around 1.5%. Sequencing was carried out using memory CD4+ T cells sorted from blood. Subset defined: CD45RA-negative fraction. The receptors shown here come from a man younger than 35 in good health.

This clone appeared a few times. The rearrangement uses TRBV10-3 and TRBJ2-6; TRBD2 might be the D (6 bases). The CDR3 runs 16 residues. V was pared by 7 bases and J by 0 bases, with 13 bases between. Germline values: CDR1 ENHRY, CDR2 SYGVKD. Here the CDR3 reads CAITGGGSSGANVLTF. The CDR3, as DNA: TGTGCCATCACCGGGGGAGGCTCCTCTGGGGCCAACGTCCTGACTTTC.

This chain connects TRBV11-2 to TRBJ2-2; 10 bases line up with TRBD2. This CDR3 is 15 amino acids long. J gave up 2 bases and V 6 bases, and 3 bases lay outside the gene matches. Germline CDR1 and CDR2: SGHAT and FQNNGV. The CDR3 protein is CASRVAGGNTGELFF. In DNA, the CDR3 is TGTGCCAGCAGGGTAGCGGGGGGAAACACCGGGGAGCTGTTTTTT. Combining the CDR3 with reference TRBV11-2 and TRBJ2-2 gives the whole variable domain EAGVAQSPRYKIIEKRQSVAFWCNPISGHATLYWYQQILGQGPKLLIQFQNNGVVDDSQLPKDRFSAERLKGVDSTLKIQPAKLEDSAVYLCASRVAGGNTGELFFGEGSRLTVL.

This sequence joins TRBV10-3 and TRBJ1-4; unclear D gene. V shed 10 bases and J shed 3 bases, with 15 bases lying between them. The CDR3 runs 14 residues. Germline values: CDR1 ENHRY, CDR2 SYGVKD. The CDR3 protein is CATRSATSNEKLFF. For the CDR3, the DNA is TGTGCCACCAGGAGCGCCACCTCTAATGAAAAACTGTTTTTT.

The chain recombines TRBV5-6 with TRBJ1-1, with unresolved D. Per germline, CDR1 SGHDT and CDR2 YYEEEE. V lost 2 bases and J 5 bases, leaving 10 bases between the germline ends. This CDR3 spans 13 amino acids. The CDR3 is CASSFEPWTEAFF. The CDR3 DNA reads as TGTGCCAGCAGCTTTGAACCTTGGACTGAAGCTTTCTTT.

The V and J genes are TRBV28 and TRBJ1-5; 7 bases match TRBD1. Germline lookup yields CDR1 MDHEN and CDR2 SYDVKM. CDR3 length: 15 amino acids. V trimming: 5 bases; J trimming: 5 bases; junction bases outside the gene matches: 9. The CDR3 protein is CASSGSTGSDQPQHF. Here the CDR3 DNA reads TGTGCCAGCAGTGGATCGACAGGGTCGGATCAGCCCCAGCATTTT.

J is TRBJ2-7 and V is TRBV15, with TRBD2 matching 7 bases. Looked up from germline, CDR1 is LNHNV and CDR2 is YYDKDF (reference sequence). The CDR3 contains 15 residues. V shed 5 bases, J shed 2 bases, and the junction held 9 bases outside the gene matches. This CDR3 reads CATSFERDAPYEQYF. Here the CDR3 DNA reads TGTGCCACCAGCTTCGAGCGGGATGCCCCCTACGAGCAGTACTTC.

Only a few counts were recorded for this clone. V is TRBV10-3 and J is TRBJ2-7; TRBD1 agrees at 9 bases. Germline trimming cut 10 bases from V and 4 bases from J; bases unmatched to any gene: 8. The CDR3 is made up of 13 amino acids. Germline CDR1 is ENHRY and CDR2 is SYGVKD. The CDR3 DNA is TGTGCCAACCAACAGGGGGCGACTTACGAGCAGTACTTC. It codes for CANQQGATYEQYF.

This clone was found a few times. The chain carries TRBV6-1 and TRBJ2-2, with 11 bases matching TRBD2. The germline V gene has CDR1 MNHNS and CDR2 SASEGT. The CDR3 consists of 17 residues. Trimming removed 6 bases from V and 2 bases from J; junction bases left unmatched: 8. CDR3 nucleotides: TGTGCCAGCAGGGAAAAGGGACTAGCGGATAACACCGGGGAGCTGTTTTTT. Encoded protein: CASREKGLADNTGELFF.

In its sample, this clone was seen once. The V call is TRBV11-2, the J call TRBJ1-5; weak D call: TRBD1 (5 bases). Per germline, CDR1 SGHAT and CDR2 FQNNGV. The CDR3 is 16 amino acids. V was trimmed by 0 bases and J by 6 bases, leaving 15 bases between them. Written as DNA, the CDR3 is TGTGCCAGCAGCTTAGAAGGGCAGAGGGGAGGTCAGCCCCAGCATTTT. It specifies CASSLEGQRGGQPQHF.

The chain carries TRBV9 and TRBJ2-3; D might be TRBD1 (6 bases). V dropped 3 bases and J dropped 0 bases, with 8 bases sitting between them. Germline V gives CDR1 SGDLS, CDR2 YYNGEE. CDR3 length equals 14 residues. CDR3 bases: TGTGCCAGCAGCGGGGGACATAGCACAGATACGCAGTATTTT. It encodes CASSGGHSTDTQYF.

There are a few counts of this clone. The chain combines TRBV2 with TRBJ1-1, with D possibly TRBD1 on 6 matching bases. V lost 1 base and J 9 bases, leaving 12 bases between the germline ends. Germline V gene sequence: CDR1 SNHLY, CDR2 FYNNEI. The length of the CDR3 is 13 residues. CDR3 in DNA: TGTGCCAGCAGTGAAGGGGACATCCCTCAAGCTTTCTTT. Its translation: CASSEGDIPQAFF.

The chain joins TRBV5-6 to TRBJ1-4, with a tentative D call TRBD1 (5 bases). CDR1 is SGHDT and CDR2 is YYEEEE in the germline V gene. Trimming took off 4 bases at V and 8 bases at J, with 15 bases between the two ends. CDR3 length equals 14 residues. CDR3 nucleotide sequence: TGTGCCAGCAGCCTTGTATCAGGGCACGAAAAACTGTTTTTT. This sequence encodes CASSLVSGHEKLFF.

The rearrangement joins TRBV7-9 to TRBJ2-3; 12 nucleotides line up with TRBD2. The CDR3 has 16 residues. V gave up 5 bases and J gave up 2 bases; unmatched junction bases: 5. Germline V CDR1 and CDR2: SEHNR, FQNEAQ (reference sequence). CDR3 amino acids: CASSPGLAGTTDTQYF. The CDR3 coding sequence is TGTGCCAGCAGCCCCGGACTAGCGGGGACCACAGATACGCAGTATTTT.

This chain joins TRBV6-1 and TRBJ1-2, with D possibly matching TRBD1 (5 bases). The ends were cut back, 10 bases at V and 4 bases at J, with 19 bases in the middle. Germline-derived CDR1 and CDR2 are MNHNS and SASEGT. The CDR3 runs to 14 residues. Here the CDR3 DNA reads TGTGCCACCAAAGGGGCCCCTCTGGCCTATGGCTACACCTTC. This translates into CATKGAPLAYGYTF.

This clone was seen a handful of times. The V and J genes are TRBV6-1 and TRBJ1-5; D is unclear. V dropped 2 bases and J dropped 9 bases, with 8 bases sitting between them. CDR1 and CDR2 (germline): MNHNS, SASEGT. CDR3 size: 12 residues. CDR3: CASSESLRPQHF. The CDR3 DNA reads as TGTGCCAGCAGTGAATCCCTACGGCCCCAGCATTTT.

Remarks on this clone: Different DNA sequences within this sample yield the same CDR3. CDR3 sequence: CASSPGQGTDTQYF. The CDR3 region has the DNA TGCGCCAGCAGCCCAGGACAGGGAACAGATACGCAGTATTTT. The V and J genes are TRBV5-1 and TRBJ2-3, with TRBD1 matching over 8 bases. Unmatched junction bases numbered 4, after V lost 4 bases and J lost 3 bases. Germline CDR1 reads SGHRS; CDR2 reads YFSETQ. The CDR3 is 14 residues long.

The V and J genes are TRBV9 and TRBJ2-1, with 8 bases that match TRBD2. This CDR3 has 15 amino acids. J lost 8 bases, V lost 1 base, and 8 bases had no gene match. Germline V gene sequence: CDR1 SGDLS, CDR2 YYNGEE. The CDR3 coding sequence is TGTGCCAGCAGCGTAACCGGGACTAGTGGCTATGAGCAGTTCTTC. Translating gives CASSVTGTSGYEQFF.

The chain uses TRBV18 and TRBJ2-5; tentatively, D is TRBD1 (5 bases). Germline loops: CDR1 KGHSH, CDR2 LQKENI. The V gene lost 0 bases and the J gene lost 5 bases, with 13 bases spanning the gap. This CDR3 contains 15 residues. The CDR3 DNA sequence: TGTGCCAGCTCACCACCGGGGCGCGTCGGGGAGACCCAGTACTTC. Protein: CASSPPGRVGETQYF.

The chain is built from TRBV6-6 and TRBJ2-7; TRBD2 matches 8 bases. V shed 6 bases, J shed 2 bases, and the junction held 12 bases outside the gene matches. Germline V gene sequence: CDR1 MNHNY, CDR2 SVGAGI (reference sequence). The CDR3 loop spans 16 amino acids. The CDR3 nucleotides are TGTGCCAGCAGCCTCACCGGGACTAGGCTCCCCTACGAGCAGTACTTC. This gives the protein CASSLTGTRLPYEQYF.

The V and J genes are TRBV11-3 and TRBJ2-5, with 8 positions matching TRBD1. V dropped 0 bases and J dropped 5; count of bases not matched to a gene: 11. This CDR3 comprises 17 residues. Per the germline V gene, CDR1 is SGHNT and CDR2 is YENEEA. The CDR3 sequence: CASSLDLLDRVAETQYF. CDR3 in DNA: TGTGCCAGCAGCTTAGATCTATTGGACAGGGTAGCGGAGACCCAGTACTTC.

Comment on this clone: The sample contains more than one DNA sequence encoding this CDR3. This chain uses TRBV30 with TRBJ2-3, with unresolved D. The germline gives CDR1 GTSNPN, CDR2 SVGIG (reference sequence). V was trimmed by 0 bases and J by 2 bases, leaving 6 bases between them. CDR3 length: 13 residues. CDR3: CAWSVPATDTQYF. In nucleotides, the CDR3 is TGTGCCTGGAGTGTACCCGCCACAGATACGCAGTATTTT.

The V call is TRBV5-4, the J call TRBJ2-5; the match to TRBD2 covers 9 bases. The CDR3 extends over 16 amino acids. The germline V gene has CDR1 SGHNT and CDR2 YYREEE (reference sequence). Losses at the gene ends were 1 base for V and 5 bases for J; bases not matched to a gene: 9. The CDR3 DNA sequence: TGTGCCAGCAGCTTGATGACTAGCGGTCCTCTGGAGACCCAGTACTTC. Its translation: CASSLMTSGPLETQYF.

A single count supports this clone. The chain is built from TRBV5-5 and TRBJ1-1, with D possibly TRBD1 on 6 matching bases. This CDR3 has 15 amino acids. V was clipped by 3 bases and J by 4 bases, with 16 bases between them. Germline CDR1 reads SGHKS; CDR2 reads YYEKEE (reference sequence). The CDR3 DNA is TGTGCCAGCAGCTCCTACGGGACATCGAGCACTGAAGCTTTCTTT. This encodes CASSSYGTSSTEAFF.

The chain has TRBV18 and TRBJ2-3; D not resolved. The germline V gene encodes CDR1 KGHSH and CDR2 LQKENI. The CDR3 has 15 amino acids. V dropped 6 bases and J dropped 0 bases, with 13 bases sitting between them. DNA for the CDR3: TGTGCCAGCTCCCCGGGTTTGGAAAGCACAGATACGCAGTATTTT. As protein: CASSPGLESTDTQYF.

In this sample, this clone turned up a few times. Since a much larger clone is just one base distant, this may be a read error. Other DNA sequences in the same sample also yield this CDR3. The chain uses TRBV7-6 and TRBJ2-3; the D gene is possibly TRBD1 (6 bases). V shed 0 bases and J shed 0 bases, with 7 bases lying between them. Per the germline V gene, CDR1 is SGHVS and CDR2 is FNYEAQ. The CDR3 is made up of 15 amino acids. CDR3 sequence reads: CASSLAGASTDTQYF. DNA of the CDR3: TGTGCCAGCAGCTTAGCGGGGGCCAGCACAGATACGCAGTATTTT.

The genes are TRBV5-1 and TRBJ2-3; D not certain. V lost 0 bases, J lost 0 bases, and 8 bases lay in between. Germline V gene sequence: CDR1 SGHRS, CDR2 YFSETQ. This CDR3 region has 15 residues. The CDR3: CASSLASTSTDTQYF. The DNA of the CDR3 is TGCGCCAGCAGCTTGGCCAGCACTAGCACAGATACGCAGTATTTT.

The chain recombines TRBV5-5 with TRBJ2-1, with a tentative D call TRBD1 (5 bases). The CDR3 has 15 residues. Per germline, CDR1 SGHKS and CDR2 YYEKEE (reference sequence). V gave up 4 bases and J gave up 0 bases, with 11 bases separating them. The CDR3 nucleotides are TGTGCCAGCAGCCCACGACAGCCCTCCTACAATGAGCAGTTCTTC. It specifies CASSPRQPSYNEQFF.

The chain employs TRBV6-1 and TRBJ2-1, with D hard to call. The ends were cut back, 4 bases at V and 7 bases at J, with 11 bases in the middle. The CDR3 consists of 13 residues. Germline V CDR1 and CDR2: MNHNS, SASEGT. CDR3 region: CASSGQPRNEQFF. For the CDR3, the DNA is TGTGCCAGCAGTGGTCAACCCCGGAATGAGCAGTTCTTC.

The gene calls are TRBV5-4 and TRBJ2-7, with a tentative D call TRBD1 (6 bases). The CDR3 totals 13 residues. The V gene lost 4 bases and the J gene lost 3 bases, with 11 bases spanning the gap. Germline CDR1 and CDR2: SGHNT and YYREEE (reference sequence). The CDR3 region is CASSPGVGYEQYF. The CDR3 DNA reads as TGTGCCAGCAGCCCAGGGGTCGGCTACGAGCAGTACTTC.